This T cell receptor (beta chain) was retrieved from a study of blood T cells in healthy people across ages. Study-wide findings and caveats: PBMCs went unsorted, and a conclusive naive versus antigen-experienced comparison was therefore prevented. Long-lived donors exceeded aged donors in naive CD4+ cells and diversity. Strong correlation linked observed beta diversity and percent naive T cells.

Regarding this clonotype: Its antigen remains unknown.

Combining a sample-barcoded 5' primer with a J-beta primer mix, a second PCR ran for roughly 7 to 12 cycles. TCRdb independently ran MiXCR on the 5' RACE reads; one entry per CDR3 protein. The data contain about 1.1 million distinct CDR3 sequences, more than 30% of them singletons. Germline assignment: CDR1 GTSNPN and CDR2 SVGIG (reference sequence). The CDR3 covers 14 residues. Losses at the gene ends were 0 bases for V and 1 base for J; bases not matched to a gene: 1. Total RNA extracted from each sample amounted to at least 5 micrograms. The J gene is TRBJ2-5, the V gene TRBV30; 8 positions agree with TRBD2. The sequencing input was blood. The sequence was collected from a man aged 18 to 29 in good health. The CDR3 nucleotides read TGTGCCTGGAGTGTAGCGGGGGCCCAAGAGACCCAGTACTTC. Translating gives CAWSVAGAQETQYF.